This T cell receptor beta chain was found in a study of CD8 T cells in Susac syndrome (dated by TCRdb to the late 2010s). For the study in its entirety: Whether CD8+ T cell activation and differentiation in Susac syndrome was antigen driven was tested using repertoire sequencing.

Sequences SEHNR (CDR1) and FQNEAQ (CDR2) are obtained from the germline V gene (reference sequence). V loses 3 bases, J loses 4 bases, and the germline ends lie 16 bases apart. The CDR3 holds 17 amino acids from the cysteine to the phenylalanine. Kept here is only the CDR3 DNA, which spans 51 bases and is read in frame from base 1. Note on this clonotype: Its antigen remains unidentified. Base qualities were left out, and no much larger clone turns up one base away.

Overall study results and their limits: The number of individuals in the TCR sequencing and HLA analysis was acknowledged as relatively small.

High-throughput TCR beta sequencing profiled peripheral blood CD8+ and CD4+ T cells from healthy donors, Susac syndrome patients and multiple sclerosis patients. The multiple sclerosis controls were treatment-naive patients who had stable or active relapsing-remitting disease and met the revised McDonald criteria. Bulk CD8+ and CD4+ T cells were purified by magnetic negative isolation, whereas CD8+ TEMRA cells were enriched by FACS. Blood was drawn into EDTA tubes, processed within 24 hours, and PBMCs were isolated by density gradient centrifugation. PBMCs intended for TCR sequencing were cryopreserved in liquid nitrogen and were subsequently thawed in a 37 degrees C water bath. The sorted or isolated CD4+, CD8+ and CD8+ TEMRA cells reached a purity of at least 90%. RNA was extracted using the RNeasy kit, and roughly 0.45 to 1 ug of the RNA was reverse transcribed with random hexamers. The immunoSEQ multiplex PCR assay, covering 54 Vbeta and 13 Jbeta segments, was used to amplify TCR beta CDR3 regions. To correct PCR amplification bias, a synthetic template baseline was used for both primer optimization and computational correction. On the study's bioinformatics: Reads were assigned to V, D and J genes according to IMGT and analyzed in immunoSEQ Analyzer, with only productive sequences retained. To calculate clonality, Shannon entropy was normalized by log2 of the number of productive unique sequences and then subtracted from one. For each patient and control, public and private clones were evaluated within the 100 most prevalent clones. Susac-specific clones were defined as absent from healthy and MS cohorts, 800 to 1,200 published viral clones and other ImmuneACCESS disease sequences. Starting from the raw public reads, TCRdb applied fastp trimming at Q25, assembled clones with MiXCR and retained in-frame beta chains. Each entry is one CDR3 protein sequence, shown with its most common DNA and genes. TCRdb's processing, not the authors', yielded these V and J calls. In all, the sample holds around 200,000 distinct CDR3 sequences, and approximately 95% of those were seen once. The top ten clonotypes cover around 0.08% of the sample.

Recombination joined TRBV7-9 with TRBJ2-6; possibly the D gene is TRBD2, per 6 matching bases. The TCR originated in a human donor with multiple sclerosis. Sequencing was done on a sample of CD4+ T cells from PBMCs. The nucleotide sequence reads TGTGCCAGCAGCTTGGGACTTCCCACGGCCGGGGCCAACGTCCTGACTTTC. This translates into CASSLGLPTAGANVLTF.